This T cell receptor (beta chain) was documented in a study of blood T cell repertoires in COVID-19. Study at large: Sites in the United States, Italy and Spain provided acute and convalescent COVID-19 samples. T cells, B-cell-depleted T cells, or PBMCs supplied cDNA or gDNA.

J lost 0 bases, V lost 8 bases, and 6 bases had no gene match. The CDR3 is 14 residues long. CDR1 is SGHDN, CDR2 FVKESK, per germline. Under the authors' procedure: Reference gene primer amplification gave nucleated cell count estimates. The method was immunoSEQ multiplex PCR; TCRdb's version includes in-frame clones alone and lacks a portion of them. V and J calls and clone size come straight from that table; D and trimming were deduced from the DNA. The sample comprises some 28,000 clones, approximately 85% of which are singletons, and roughly a quarter rests with the top ten. This clone was observed a single time.

V gene TRBV14 combines with J gene TRBJ2-7; 8 bases fit TRBD2. Sample: peripheral blood. The TCR comes from a human donor in a cohort sampled during active COVID-19. The CDR3, as DNA: TGTGCCAGCCAACGGGGGGGCCGCTCCTACGAGCAGTACTTC. Translation gives CASQRGGRSYEQYF.